This TCR beta chain came from a study of T cells in Graves' hyperthyroidism and ophthalmopathy. Study-wide findings and caveats: Before onset, by a median of approximately 5.9 months, the model predicted ophthalmopathy. Most clonotypes expanded in thyroid above 0.001 were likewise present in blood.

The investigators amplified TCR beta CDR3 regions from RNA transcripts. Researchers ran a first-round RT-PCR on the TCR CDR3 using the HTBI primer set. Each CDR3 protein gets one entry after TCRdb re-called the multiplex PCR reads with MiXCR. The sample yields 450,000 to 650,000 distinct CDR3 sequences, more than 13% seen once. Germline V gene lookup returns CDR1 MNHEY and CDR2 SMNVEV (reference sequence). The ends were cut back, 3 bases at V and 2 bases at J, with 9 bases in the middle. This CDR3 is built from 14 residues. Concerning this clonotype itself: The target antigen is unknown.

Clinical symptoms, serum thyroxine and TRAb, thyroid ultrasound and orbital computed tomography together formed the diagnostic basis. This TCR was sampled from a woman between 18 and 30 years old with Graves' ophthalmopathy. Specimen: blood. The chain employs TRBV27 and TRBJ2-3; the D is unclear. CDR3 DNA sequence: TGTGCCAGCAGTTTGAATCACCTCACAGATACGCAGTATTTT. As protein: CASSLNHLTDTQYF.